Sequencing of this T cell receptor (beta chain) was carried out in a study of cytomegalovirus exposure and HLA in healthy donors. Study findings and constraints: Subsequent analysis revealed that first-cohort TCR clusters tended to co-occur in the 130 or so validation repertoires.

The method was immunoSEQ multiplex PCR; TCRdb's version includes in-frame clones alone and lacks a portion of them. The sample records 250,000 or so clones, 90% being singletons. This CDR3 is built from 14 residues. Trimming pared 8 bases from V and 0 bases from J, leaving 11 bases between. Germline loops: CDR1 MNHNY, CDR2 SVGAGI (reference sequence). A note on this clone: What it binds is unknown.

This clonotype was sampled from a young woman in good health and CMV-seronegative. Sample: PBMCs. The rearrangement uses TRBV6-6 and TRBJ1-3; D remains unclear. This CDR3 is CASGQSLSGNTIYF. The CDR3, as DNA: TGTGCCAGCGGGCAGTCCCTCTCTGGAAACACCATATATTTT.